Listed below are T cell receptor beta chains from one sample, sequenced in a study of sequential checkpoint blockade in melanoma. Produced via immunoSEQ multiplex PCR; TCRdb's table is partial and in-frame only. The sample holds about 22,000 clones, 65% to 75% seen once. This specimen consisted of CD8+ T cells sorted from blood (inferred from file names), obtained from a patient given nivolumab and ipilimumab in sequence. All receptors come from a human donor with melanoma. The CDR3 runs from the conserved cysteine through the conserved F or W. A D gene is named only where the DNA matches it firmly. Expanded clones get a size class; other rows say once, few or many, or leave the size out.

clone_size j_call v_call d_call cdr3_nt cdr3_aa
NA TRBJ2-1 TRBV7-9 TRBD1 TGTGCCAGCAGGACAGGGCGGTCGCCGTTCTTC CASRTGRSPFF
NA TRBJ2-1 TRBV19 NA TGTGCCAGTAGTTTGGGAGGCATCAATGAGCAGTTCTTC CASSLGGINEQFF
NA TRBJ2-7 TRBV5-6 TRBD2 TGTGCCAGCAGCTCCGAGAGGGGGGCGGGGGGCTCCTACGAGCAGTACTTC CASSSERGAGGSYEQYF
NA TRBJ1-1 TRBV19 NA TGTGCCAGTAGTATAGTGGGGCAGGTTGACACTGAAGCTTTCTTT CASSIVGQVDTEAFF
NA TRBJ1-1 TRBV28 NA TGTGCCAGCAGTAAGCCGTCCGGGACACTCTTTATGAACACTGAAGCTTTCTTT CASSKPSGTLFMNTEAFF
NA TRBJ2-2 TRBV13 NA TGTGCCAGCAGCTTACGGGGGTCTCTAAACACCGGGGAGCTGTTTTTT CASSLRGSLNTGELFF
NA TRBJ2-7 TRBV5-4 TRBD1 TGTGCCAGCAGCTCGGCCGACAGGGGCTACGAGCAGTACTTC CASSSADRGYEQYF
NA TRBJ1-5 TRBV7-8 NA TGTGCCAGCAGCTTAGGACATGTGTATAGCAATCAGCCCCAGCATTTT CASSLGHVYSNQPQHF
once TRBJ2-3 TRBV7-3 TRBD2 TGTGCCAGCAGCTCCCCTAGCGGGGGGTCTCCCGAATACTTCGCAGATACGCAGTATTTT CASSSPSGGSPEYFADTQYF
once TRBJ2-1 TRBV7-3 TRBD2 TGTGCCAGCAGCTTAGGGACTAGCGGCTACAATGAGCAGTTCTTC CASSLGTSGYNEQFF
NA TRBJ1-5 TRBV10-3 NA TGTGCCATCGGACCAGGGGAGCCCCAGCATTTT CAIGPGEPQHF
NA TRBJ2-1 TRBV2 NA TGTGCCAGCAGGGACGGACTGTACAATGAGCAGTTCTTC CASRDGLYNEQFF
NA TRBJ1-5 TRBV23-1 TRBD1 TGCGCCAGCAGTCAATCGATCGGGACAGGGCGCAATCAGCCCCAGCATTTT CASSQSIGTGRNQPQHF
few TRBJ1-1 TRBV5-1 TRBD1 TGCGCCAGCAGCTTGCAGGGGGCGAACACTGAAGCTTTCTTT CASSLQGANTEAFF
NA TRBJ2-3 TRBV7-3 NA TGTGCCAGCAGCTTAAAAGGGGGGGTAACAGATACGCAGTATTTT CASSLKGGVTDTQYF
NA TRBJ1-2 TRBV9 NA TGTGCCAGCAGCGTAGACGGGGGAGGTAATGGCTACACCTTC CASSVDGGGNGYTF
NA TRBJ2-1 TRBV2 NA TGTGCCAGCAGCGGTGCCTCCAATGAGCAGTTCTTC CASSGASNEQFF
NA TRBJ2-3 TRBV6-1 TRBD1 TGTGCCAGCAGTGAAGGGACAGGGCACACAGATACGCAGTATTTT CASSEGTGHTDTQYF
NA TRBJ1-1 TRBV7-3 TRBD1 TGTGCCAGCAGCCTTGGACAGGGCACTGAAGCTTTCTTT CASSLGQGTEAFF
NA TRBJ1-1 TRBV15 NA TGTGCCACCAGCAGAGATCTGGCAGAACAGAAAGCTTTCTTT CATSRDLAEQKAFF
NA TRBJ1-6 TRBV2 NA TGTGCCAGCAGTGATTCTGACAGTTCATATTCACCCCTCCACTTT CASSDSDSSYSPLHF
NA TRBJ1-2 TRBV6-5 NA TGTGCCAGCAGTTACTCTCTTGACAGCCTTAACTATGGCTACACCTTC CASSYSLDSLNYGYTF
NA TRBJ1-3 TRBV11-2 TRBD1 TGTGCCAGCAGTCCCGACAGGGGATTTGGAAACACCATATATTTT CASSPDRGFGNTIYF
NA TRBJ1-1 TRBV5-4 NA TGTGCCAGCAGGGTACAGGGCGGCACTGAAGCTTTCTTT CASRVQGGTEAFF
NA TRBJ1-2 TRBV6-1 NA TGTGCCAGCAGTTTATCGGAGTCCTCCCTAGGCTACACCTTC CASSLSESSLGYTF
NA TRBJ2-7 TRBV27 NA TGTGCCAGCAGTCCAGGGGACGGTTCCTACGAGCAGTACTTC CASSPGDGSYEQYF
NA TRBJ2-7 TRBV7-9 TRBD1 TGTGCCAGCAGCTTAGTTTCAGGGGGAGTCCACGAGCAGTACTTC CASSLVSGGVHEQYF
NA TRBJ2-3 TRBV2 TRBD2 TGTGCCAGCAGTGTAGACGGGGGGGCAGAAGATACGCAGTATTTT CASSVDGGAEDTQYF
NA TRBJ2-5 TRBV5-4 TRBD2 TGTGCCAGCAGATACGCGGGGGGCGAGACCCAGTACTTC CASRYAGGETQYF